This entry lists 20 T cell receptor beta chains sequenced from one sample in a study of CD8 T cells in ankylosing spondylitis. Broader study findings: Blood of patients with ankylosing spondylitis appeared to be characterized by a TCR beta motif of fewer than 10 highly homologous variants.

TCRdb re-called the 5' RACE reads with MiXCR, one entry per CDR3 protein. Of about 220,000 distinct CDR3 sequences listed, around 16% are singletons. These TCRs are of unknown antigen specificity. The source material was blood, either unsorted or a sorted T cell fraction (not recorded which). The receptors come from a male donor with ankylosing spondylitis.

This clonotype was found a few times. The chain joins TRBV29-1 to TRBJ2-1, with D maybe TRBD1 (5 bases). The CDR3 runs 11 residues. Germline CDR1 is SQVTM and CDR2 is ANQGSEA. The V and J ends lost 3 bases and 10 bases respectively, with 10 bases between them. In nucleotides, the CDR3 is TGCAGCGTTGATAAGGGGTCCGAGCAGTTCTTC. This codes for CSVDKGSEQFF.

In its sample, this clonotype was seen a few times. CDR3 in DNA: TGTGCCAGCAGTTGGGCAGCCTCTAGCACAGATACGCAGTATTTT. Translated, it gives CASSWAASSTDTQYF. The chain employs TRBV28 and TRBJ2-3; D is uncertain. V was cut by 4 bases and J by 0 bases, with 11 bases left in between. Germline V gives CDR1 MDHEN, CDR2 SYDVKM. The CDR3 extends over 15 amino acids. Complete variable domain (other parts from reference TRBV28 and TRBJ2-3): DVKVTQSSRYLVKRTGEKVFLECVQDMDHENMFWYRQDPGLGLRLIYFSYDVKMKEKGDIPEGYSVSREKKERFSLILESASTNQTSMYLCASSWAASSTDTQYFGPGTRLTVL.

The chain couples TRBV5-6 to TRBJ1-1, with 8 positions matching TRBD1. The germline V gene has CDR1 SGHDT and CDR2 YYEEEE. Germline trimming cut 1 base from V and 5 bases from J; bases unmatched to any gene: 7. The CDR3 runs to 15 residues. CDR3 sequence (DNA): TGTGCCAGCAGCTTGTCAGGGGGCGCGGGAACTGAAGCTTTCTTT. Encoded protein: CASSLSGGAGTEAFF.

This clonotype was seen ten or more times. V is TRBV29-1 and J is TRBJ2-7, with D hard to call. CDR3 length: 11 residues. Deletions cut 4 bases from V and 3 bases from J, with 7 bases between. Germline V CDR1 and CDR2: SQVTM, ANQGSEA. Here the CDR3 DNA reads TGCAGCGTTGCGAGCGACTACGAGCAGTACTTC. It specifies CSVASDYEQYF.

This clonotype has a handful of counts. The chain employs TRBV4-2 and TRBJ2-1; D is undetermined. CDR3 size: 19 residues. Germline CDR1 LGHNA, CDR2 YNFKEQ. Deletions cut 4 bases from V and 1 base from J, with 23 bases between. CDR3 nucleotide sequence: TGTGCCAGCAGCCCCCGTCCGTTGCTCAGCCTCGATTCCTACAATGAGCAGTTCTTC. This codes for CASSPRPLLSLDSYNEQFF.

This clonotype was counted a few times. V is TRBV27 and J is TRBJ2-2; the D is unclear. The CDR3 extends over 12 amino acids. Deletions cut 2 bases from V and 6 bases from J, with 4 bases between. CDR1 and CDR2 from the germline V gene are MNHEY and SMNVEV (reference sequence). CDR3 sequence: CASSLTAGELFF. Written as DNA, the CDR3 is TGTGCCAGCAGTTTAACCGCCGGGGAGCTGTTTTTT.

This clonotype was seen a few times. The CDR3 spells CASSQELGARGYTF. The DNA of the CDR3 is TGTGCCAGCAGCCAAGAGTTGGGGGCGAGAGGCTACACCTTC. The V gene is TRBV3-1, the J gene TRBJ1-2; perhaps TRBD1 as D (6 bases). The V gene lost 0 bases and the J gene lost 8 bases, with 13 bases spanning the gap. Germline loops: CDR1 LGHDT, CDR2 YNNKEL (reference sequence). CDR3 length: 14 amino acids.

The chain links TRBV28 to TRBJ2-1; TRBD2 matches at 14 bases. The V gene's germline CDR1 is MDHEN and CDR2 SYDVKM. There are 16 residues in the CDR3. The V gene end was trimmed by 4 bases and the J gene end by 9 bases; junction bases not matched to a gene: 8. The CDR3 loop is CASSSPGLAGEIEQFF. CDR3 coding DNA: TGTGCCAGCAGTTCCCCGGGACTAGCGGGAGAGATTGAGCAGTTCTTC.

In its sample, this clonotype was seen a few times. The V gene is TRBV15, the J gene TRBJ2-1; D not certain. CDR1 and CDR2 from the germline V gene are LNHNV and YYDKDF (reference sequence). This CDR3 has 12 amino acids. The ends were cut back, 1 base at V and 7 bases at J, with 5 bases in the middle. The CDR3 loop reads CATSRVGNEQFF. In nucleotides, the CDR3 is TGTGCCACCAGCAGAGTAGGAAATGAGCAGTTCTTC.

V and J are TRBV10-3 and TRBJ1-5, with 8 bases matching TRBD1. The CDR3 is 14 amino acids. V lost 10 bases, J lost 2 bases, and 7 bases stayed unmatched. CDR1 is ENHRY, CDR2 SYGVKD, per germline. CDR3 sequence reads: CATSDRAGNQPQHF. CDR3 DNA: TGTGCCACTTCGGACAGGGCTGGCAATCAGCCCCAGCATTTT.

This clonotype was seen more than once but under ten times. This chain joins TRBV3-1 and TRBJ1-2; D is undetermined. The germline CDR1 and CDR2 sequences are LGHDT and YNNKEL (reference sequence). This CDR3 comprises 13 residues. Trimming pared 0 bases from V and 4 bases from J, leaving 6 bases between. CDR3 residues: CASSQEGPYGYTF. The DNA of the CDR3 is TGTGCCAGCAGCCAAGAAGGGCCCTATGGCTACACCTTC.

The rearrangement links TRBV6-2 or TRBV6-3 to TRBJ2-3; D is unresolved. Looked up from germline, CDR1 is MNHEY and CDR2 is SVGEGT. Trimming pared 2 bases from V and 6 bases from J, leaving 3 bases between. CDR3 length equals 11 residues. CDR3 in amino acids: CASSYPDTQYF. The CDR3 DNA reads TGTGCCAGCAGTTACCCGGATACGCAGTATTTT.

This clonotype was detected only a few times. The chain uses TRBV29-1 and TRBJ2-7; D is unresolved. The germline V and J ends were trimmed by 4 bases and 0 bases, with 7 bases remaining between them. The CDR3 runs to 12 residues. Germline V gene data show CDR1 as SQVTM and CDR2 as ANQGSEA. CDR3 nucleotides: TGCAGCGTTGTAACAGCCTCCTACGAGCAGTACTTC. It encodes CSVVTASYEQYF.

The rearrangement joins TRBV27 to TRBJ2-3; possible D gene TRBD2, 5 bases. The length of the CDR3 is 13 residues. CDR1 is MNHEY, CDR2 SMNVEV, per germline (reference sequence). Trimming left V 4 bases short and J 6 bases short, with 11 bases between. The CDR3 protein is CASSSEGVDTQYF. As DNA, the CDR3 is TGTGCCAGCAGTTCCGAGGGAGTGGATACGCAGTATTTT.

J is TRBJ2-1 and V is TRBV19, with D possibly called TRBD1 or TRBD2 (5 bases each). Germline CDR1 reads LNHDA; CDR2 reads SQIVND (reference sequence). CDR3 length: 13 residues. V dropped 7 bases and J dropped 6 bases, with 13 bases sitting between them. The CDR3 sequence is CASKVGGSNEQFF. The CDR3 DNA reads as TGTGCCAGTAAGGTTGGGGGTAGCAATGAGCAGTTCTTC.

This clonotype was seen a handful of times. The rearrangement joins TRBV2 to TRBJ2-3; 11 bases line up with TRBD1. After removal of 7 bases from V and 4 bases from J, the junction contained 13 bases not matched to a gene. The CDR3 is 17 residues long. Germline V gene sequence: CDR1 SNHLY, CDR2 FYNNEI. The CDR3 nucleotides are TGTGCCAGCACGCTCGAGCCCGGGACAGGGGGTGCAGATACGCAGTATTTT. Amino acid sequence: CASTLEPGTGGADTQYF.

V gene TRBV13 combines with J gene TRBJ2-3; weak D call: TRBD1 (6 bases). V lost 5 bases, J lost 5 bases, and 11 bases lay in between. CDR3 size: 13 residues. The germline CDR1 and CDR2 sequences are PRHDT and FYEKMQ (reference sequence). The CDR3 protein is CASSQSRGDTQYF. CDR3 nucleotides: TGTGCCAGCAGCCAGTCCAGGGGAGATACGCAGTATTTT.

The rearrangement links TRBV6-5 to TRBJ1-2; no definite D call. The CDR3 spans 14 residues. Between the trimmed V and J ends, which lost 2 bases and 3 bases, there was a span of 10 bases. Germline assignment: CDR1 MNHEY and CDR2 SVGAGI. The CDR3 coding sequence is TGTGCCAGCAGTTACGGGATTGCGGACTATGGCTACACCTTC. This sequence encodes CASSYGIADYGYTF.

This clonotype came up many times. V gene TRBV29-1 combines with J gene TRBJ2-2; weak D call: TRBD2 (5 bases). The germline V and J ends were trimmed by 5 bases and 5 bases, with 12 bases remaining between them. Germline V gene sequence: CDR1 SQVTM, CDR2 ANQGSEA. The CDR3 consists of 13 residues. This chain's CDR3 is CSVLLVGTGELFF. CDR3 coding DNA: TGCAGCGTTCTACTAGTGGGGACCGGGGAGCTGTTTTTT.

V is TRBV7-9 and J is TRBJ1-2; possibly TRBD1 for D (6 bases). The CDR3 has 14 residues. The ends were cut back, 1 base at V and 6 bases at J, with 12 bases in the middle. The germline CDR1 and CDR2 sequences are SEHNR and FQNEAQ (reference sequence). CDR3 DNA: TGTGCCAGCAGCTTAGGCACAGGGAAGAATGGCTACACCTTC. It yields the protein CASSLGTGKNGYTF.